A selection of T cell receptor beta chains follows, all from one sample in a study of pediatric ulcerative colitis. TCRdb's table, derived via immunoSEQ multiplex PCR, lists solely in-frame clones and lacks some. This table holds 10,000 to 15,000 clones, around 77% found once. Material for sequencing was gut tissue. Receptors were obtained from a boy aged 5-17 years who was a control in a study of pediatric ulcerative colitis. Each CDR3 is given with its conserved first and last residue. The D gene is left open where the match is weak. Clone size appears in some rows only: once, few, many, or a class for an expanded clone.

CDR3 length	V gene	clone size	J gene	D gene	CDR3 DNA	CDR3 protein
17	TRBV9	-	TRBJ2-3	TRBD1	TGTGCCAGCAGCGTAGGGATGGACAGGGGGCAGACAGATACGCAGTATTTT	CASSVGMDRGQTDTQYF
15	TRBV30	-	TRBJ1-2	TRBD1	TGTGCCTGGAGCAGGCCGGGACAGGGGAGGAATGGCTACACCTTC	CAWSRPGQGRNGYTF
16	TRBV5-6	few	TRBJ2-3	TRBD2	TGTGCCAGCAGCTCCCAGGGAGGGGAGCTACTGTGGACGCAGTATTTT	CASSSQGGELLWTQYF
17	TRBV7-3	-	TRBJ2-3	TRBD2	TGTGCCAGCAGCTTAGGTCTAGCGGGAGGGCCGGAAGATACGCAGTATTTT	CASSLGLAGGPEDTQYF
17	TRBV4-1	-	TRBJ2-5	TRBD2	TGCGCCAGCAGCCCCACGAACCTGGGACTAACCCAAGAGACCCAGTACTTC	CASSPTNLGLTQETQYF
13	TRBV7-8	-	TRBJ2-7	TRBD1	TGTGCCAGCAGCCAGGGACAGTCCTACGAGCAGTACTTC	CASSQGQSYEQYF
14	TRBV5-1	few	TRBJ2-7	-	TGCGCCAGCAGCGTCGGCGCTTGGGACTACGAGCAGTACTTC	CASSVGAWDYEQYF
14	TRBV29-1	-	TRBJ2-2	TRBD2	TGCAGCGTCTCTAGCGGGGTGAACACCGGGGAGCTGTTTTTT	CSVSSGVNTGELFF
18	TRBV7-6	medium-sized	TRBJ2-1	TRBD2	TGTGCCAGCAGCTTAGCGCAATGGAGCGGGATATCTTACAATGAGCAGTTCTTC	CASSLAQWSGISYNEQFF
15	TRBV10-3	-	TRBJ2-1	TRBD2	TGTGCCATCAGTGAGCGGACTAGCGGGAAAAATGAGCAGTTCTTC	CAISERTSGKNEQFF
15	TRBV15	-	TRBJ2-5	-	TGTGCCACCAGCGCACAGGGTAAGGGCCAGGAGACCCAGTACTTC	CATSAQGKGQETQYF
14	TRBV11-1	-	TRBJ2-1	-	TGTGCCAGCAGCTTAGTCGCCGGGGTGGGTGAGCAGTTCTTC	CASSLVAGVGEQFF
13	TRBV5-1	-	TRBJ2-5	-	TGCGCCAGCAGGGGGGTAGCCCAAGAGACCCAGTACTTC	CASRGVAQETQYF
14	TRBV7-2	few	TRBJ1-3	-	TGTGCCAGCAGCCTGCCTCGCTCTGGAAACACCATATATTTT	CASSLPRSGNTIYF
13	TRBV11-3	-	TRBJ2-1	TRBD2	TGTGCCAGCACCTTAGGACTAGCGGGCCGGTGGTTCTTC	CASTLGLAGRWFF
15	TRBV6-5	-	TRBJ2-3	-	TGTGCCAGCAGTTACGGGACGGGAGGCACAGATACGCAGTATTTT	CASSYGTGGTDTQYF
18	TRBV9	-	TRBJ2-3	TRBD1	TGTGCCAGCAGCGGGGCGGACAGGGGTTTAGTGGGCACAGATACGCAGTATTTT	CASSGADRGLVGTDTQYF
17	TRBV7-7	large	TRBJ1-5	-	TGTGCTAGCGCGGTCCCCCCCTCAGGACCGAATAAGAGGCCCCAGCATTTT	CASAVPPSGPNKRPQHF
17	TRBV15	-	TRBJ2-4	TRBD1	TGTGCCACCAGCAAAGGGGTCGGACAGGGAGACAAAAACATTCAGTACTTC	CATSKGVGQGDKNIQYF
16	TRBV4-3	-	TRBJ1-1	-	TGCGCCAGCAGCCAAGTACGAGGTTATGGGAACACTGAAGCTTTCTTT	CASSQVRGYGNTEAFF
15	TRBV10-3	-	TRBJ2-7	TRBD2	TGTGCCATCAGCCTGGGACTAGCGGACTCCTACGAGCAGTACTTC	CAISLGLADSYEQYF
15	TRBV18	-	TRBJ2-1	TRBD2	TGTGCCAGCTCACCGGGACTAGCGGGAGCCGATGAGCAGTTCTTC	CASSPGLAGADEQFF
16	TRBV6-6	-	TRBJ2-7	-	TGTGCCAGCAGTGTACTAGGTCCGGGAATCTCCTACGAGCAGTACTTC	CASSVLGPGISYEQYF
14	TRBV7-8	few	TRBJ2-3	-	TGTGCAAGCAAAGGGCTCAAAAGCACAGATACGCAGTATTTT	CASKGLKSTDTQYF
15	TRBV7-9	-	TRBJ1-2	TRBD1	TGTGCCAGCAGCTTAGATGGGACAGGGTCCTATGGCTACACCTTC	CASSLDGTGSYGYTF
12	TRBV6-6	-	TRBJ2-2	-	TGTGCCAGCAGATCGGGTACCGGGGAGCTGTTTTTT	CASRSGTGELFF
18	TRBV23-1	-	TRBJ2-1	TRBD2	TGCGCCAGCAGTCAAGTCGCGGGAGGGTCCCTCTCCTACAATGAGCAGTTCTTC	CASSQVAGGSLSYNEQFF
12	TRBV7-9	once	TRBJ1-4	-	TGTGCCAGCAGCTTTAACAGGGAGGAACTACTTTTT	CASSFNREELLF
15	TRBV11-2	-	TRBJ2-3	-	TGTGCCAGCAGCTTAGGTCCCCAAAGCACAGATACGCAGTATTTT	CASSLGPQSTDTQYF
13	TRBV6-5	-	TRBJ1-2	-	TGTGCCAGCAGTTACTCCGGGGGATGGGGCTACACCTTC	CASSYSGGWGYTF
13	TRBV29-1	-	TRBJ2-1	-	TGCAGCGTTGAGCGGCCAGCCAACAATGAGCAGTTCTTC	CSVERPANNEQFF
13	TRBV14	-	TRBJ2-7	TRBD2	TGTGCCAGCAGCCAGGGGGGGGTATCGTGGCAGTACTTC	CASSQGGVSWQYF
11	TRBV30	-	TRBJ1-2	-	TGTGCCTGGAGTGGTGGAGGTGGCTACACCTTC	CAWSGGGGYTF
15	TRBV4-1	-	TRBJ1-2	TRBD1	TGCGCCAGCAGCCAAGATAGTTACAGGGGCTATGGCTACACCTTC	CASSQDSYRGYGYTF
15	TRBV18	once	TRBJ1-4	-	TGTGCCAGCTCACCACGGGCCGTGGGAGCCGGAAAACTGTTTTTT	CASSPRAVGAGKLFF
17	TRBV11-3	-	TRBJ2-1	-	TGTGCCAGCAGCGCCACCAGAGCCGCTAGCTCCTACAATGAGCAGTTCTTC	CASSATRAASSYNEQFF